Listed below are T cell receptor beta chains from one sample, sequenced in a study of STAT5B mutations in CD4+ large granular lymphocyte leukemia. TCRdb keeps only in-frame clones here, not all; method: immunoSEQ multiplex PCR. The sample has roughly 32,000 clones; about 70% are singletons. The specimen sequenced was CD4+ T cells from blood buffy coats. Every receptor here comes from a human donor in good health. The CDR3 runs from the conserved cysteine through the conserved F or W. The order of the fields is V gene, clone size, J gene, D gene, CDR3 DNA, CDR3 protein. The D gene is left open where the match is weak. The size of a clone is reported for some rows only, either as once, few or many, or as a class for expanded clones.

>TRBV6-6|-|TRBJ2-2|TRBD2
TGTGCCAGCAGTTTCTCTAGCGGGGCGAACACCGGGGAGCTGTTTTTT
CASSFSSGANTGELFF
>TRBV5-6|few|TRBJ1-5|-
TGTGCCAGCAGCCCGGACCCCAGCAATCAGCCCCAGCATTTT
CASSPDPSNQPQHF
>TRBV5-1|-|TRBJ2-1|TRBD2
TGCGCCAGCAGCGCCAGGACTAGCGGGGCTTTAAATGAGCAGTTCTTC
CASSARTSGALNEQFF
>TRBV7-8|once|TRBJ1-2|-
TGTGCCAGCAGCTTAGGGCGGTACTATGGCTACACCTTC
CASSLGRYYGYTF
>TRBV4-1|few|TRBJ1-4|TRBD1
TGCGCCAGCAGCCTGGGGCAGGGGGCGGGTGAAAAACTGTTTTTT
CASSLGQGAGEKLFF
>TRBV6-5|-|TRBJ1-5|-
TGTGCCAGCAGTTGGTCTCTTGGGGGTGGTCAGCCCCAGCATTTT
CASSWSLGGGQPQHF
>TRBV18|-|TRBJ1-3|TRBD1
TGTGCCAGCTCCCCCGAGGGGGCGACTGGAAACACCATATATTTT
CASSPEGATGNTIYF
>TRBV4-2|-|TRBJ1-2|TRBD1
TGTGCCAGCAGCCAAGGTGACAGGGGCGCTGGTGGCTACACCTTC
CASSQGDRGAGGYTF
>TRBV19|-|TRBJ2-6|-
TGTGCCAGTAGTATTGCCGGGGCCAACGTCCTGACTTTC
CASSIAGANVLTF
>TRBV29-1|-|TRBJ1-5|-
TGCAGCGTCACCCAGGGGCAGAATCAGCCCCAGCATTTT
CSVTQGQNQPQHF
>TRBV7-2|-|TRBJ2-5|-
TGTGCCAGCAGCAAACACAGGGTAGAGACCCAGTACTTC
CASSKHRVETQYF
>TRBV7-3|-|TRBJ2-5|TRBD1
TGTGCCAGCAGCCCAGGGGGCGCAGAGACCCAGTACTTC
CASSPGGAETQYF
>TRBV27|-|TRBJ2-5|TRBD2
TGTGCCAGCAGTTTCAGGCTAGCGGGGGGAAGTAAGGAGACCCAGTACTTC
CASSFRLAGGSKETQYF
>TRBV4-3|-|TRBJ2-1|TRBD2
TGCGCCAGCAGCCAGGATACCGGGACTACCTACCGAGGGCAGTTCTTC
CASSQDTGTTYRGQFF
>TRBV11-2|-|TRBJ2-1|-
TGTGCCAGCACCCTTGTCGGGGGCCTTGACAATGAGCAGTTCTTC
CASTLVGGLDNEQFF
>TRBV15|-|TRBJ2-1|TRBD1
TGTGCCACCAGCGGAGACAGGGGGTCCTACAATGAGCAGTTCTTC
CATSGDRGSYNEQFF
>TRBV29-1|-|TRBJ1-1|-
TGCAGCGTTGCATGGGAAGCGAAAGAAAACACCGGAGAAGCTTTCTTT
CSVAWEAKENTGEAFF
>TRBV25-1|-|TRBJ2-1|TRBD2
TGTGCCAGCAGGGGAGCGGGGGGGCCCAATGAGCAGTTCTTC
CASRGAGGPNEQFF
>TRBV6-5|-|TRBJ2-3|TRBD1
TGTGCCAGCACCCGGGACAGGTCGACAGATACGCAGTATTTT
CASTRDRSTDTQYF
>TRBV5-1|-|TRBJ1-1|-
TGCGCCAGCAGCTTGGAAAGGCCACCGAACACTGAAGCTTTCTTT
CASSLERPPNTEAFF
>TRBV7-9|-|TRBJ1-2|-
TGTGCCAGCAGCTTAGCCGCCCCAGGGCGGAGTGGCTACACCTTC
CASSLAAPGRSGYTF
>TRBV7-2|once|TRBJ1-3|-
TGTGCCAGCAGCCCGGGTCCGCAATCCTCTGGAAACACCATATATTTT
CASSPGPQSSGNTIYF
>TRBV18|-|TRBJ2-7|-
TGTGCCAGCTCACCGTCGGGGGGCCGAACTAACGAGCAGTACTTC
CASSPSGGRTNEQYF
>TRBV5-1|-|TRBJ1-2|-
TGCGCCAGCAGCTTGACAGGGTCCCCCTATGGCTACACCTTC
CASSLTGSPYGYTF
>TRBV19|few|TRBJ1-4|TRBD1
TGTGCCAGTAGTACGGGACAGGCCAACTCTGATGAAAAACTGTTTTTT
CASSTGQANSDEKLFF
>TRBV28|-|TRBJ1-4|-
TGTGCCAGCAGTTTGCCGGGTCGAGCTAATGAAAAACTGTTTTTT
CASSLPGRANEKLFF
>TRBV7-2|-|TRBJ2-3|-
TGTGCCAGCAGTCAGGGGACCGATACGCAGTATTTT
CASSQGTDTQYF
>TRBV27|once|TRBJ1-4|-
TGTGCCAGCAGTTTATGGATAGGGGGAGTTGAAAAACTGTTTTTT
CASSLWIGGVEKLFF
>TRBV21-1|-|TRBJ2-2|-
TGTGCCAGCAGCAAAGAGTTGAACTTTTTGGGCGACACCGGGGAGCTGTTTTTT
CASSKELNFLGDTGELFF
>TRBV7-2|few|TRBJ2-1|TRBD1
TGTGCCAGCAGCTTAGTGGGACAGGGGTACCGCAATGAGCAGTTCTTC
CASSLVGQGYRNEQFF
>TRBV28|few|TRBJ1-2|-
TGTGCCAGCAGTCGTCAGGGCGGCCGTATTGGCTACACCTTC
CASSRQGGRIGYTF
>TRBV2|-|TRBJ2-7|TRBD2
TGTGCCAGCACCGGAGTGAGGACTAGCGGGGGGCGCTCCTACGAGCAGTACTTC
CASTGVRTSGGRSYEQYF
>TRBV7-2|-|TRBJ1-2|-
TGTGCCAGCAGTTTCAAGAACTTCCAGGTTGGCTACACCTTC
CASSFKNFQVGYTF
>TRBV7-3|-|TRBJ2-5|TRBD1
TGTGCCAGCAGCTTCGGGACAGGGCCCCAAGAGACCCAGTACTTC
CASSFGTGPQETQYF
>TRBV5-1|-|TRBJ1-6|-
TGCGCCAGCAGCTTGGTTCCAGGGAACAATAATTCACCCCTCCACTTT
CASSLVPGNNNSPLHF
>TRBV7-9|large|TRBJ1-2|-
TGTGCCAGCAGCTTTGGGGAGTCGGGTGGCTACACCTTC
CASSFGESGGYTF
>TRBV18|-|TRBJ2-3|TRBD2
TGTGCCAGCCACAATTTTTGGACTAGCGGTGCCACAGATACGCAGTATTTT
CASHNFWTSGATDTQYF
>TRBV28|few|TRBJ1-2|-
TGTGCCAGCAGTTCTGGGGGCGGCTATGGCTACACCTTC
CASSSGGGYGYTF
>TRBV7-2|-|TRBJ2-2|-
TGTGCCAGCAGCTTAGGGTCACAGAACACCGGGGAGCTGTTTTTT
CASSLGSQNTGELFF
>TRBV5-4|-|TRBJ1-4|TRBD1
TGTGCCAGCAGCGCAGGGGGGACGCGGGAAAAACTGTTTTTT
CASSAGGTREKLFF
>TRBV30|once|TRBJ1-5|-
TGTGCCTGGAGTGTACGAAGCGGTCAGCCCCAGCATTTT
CAWSVRSGQPQHF
>TRBV4-1|once|TRBJ2-3|TRBD2
TGCGCCAGCAGCCCCGCGGGCTTTCTAGCGGGGCGGGAAGATACGCAGTATTTT
CASSPAGFLAGREDTQYF
>TRBV7-2|-|TRBJ2-4|-
TGTGCCAGCGCCCCCGATCCGATCGTAGCCAAAAACATTCAGTACTTC
CASAPDPIVAKNIQYF